The clone carrying this TCR beta chain has at least ten counts. The CDR3 is 14 residues long. Germline CDR1 reads SEHNR; CDR2 reads FQNEAQ (reference sequence). Deletions cut 5 bases from V and 0 bases from J, with 11 bases between. The sample comes from a study of early T cells in non-severe SARS-CoV-2 infection. Each CDR3 protein gets one entry after TCRdb re-called the 5' RACE reads with MiXCR. The data hold some 59,000 distinct CDR3 sequences, with roughly 9% observed a single time. The V gene is TRBV7-9, the J gene TRBJ2-7; D not resolved. The TCR sequence derives from an adult who was a healthcare worker with PCR-confirmed SARS-CoV-2 infection or an uninfected control (not recorded which). Source: whole blood, taken at baseline. CDR3 coding DNA: TGTGCCAGCAGCGCCGACGTCGGCTCCTACGAGCAGTACTTC. This sequence encodes CASSADVGSYEQYF.